The 5 T cell receptor beta chains listed next were all sequenced from one sample in a study of T cell responses to AZD1222 COVID-19 vaccine. This table comes from immunoSEQ multiplex PCR, and its TCRdb copy is limited to in-frame clones, with some not included. The sample carries fewer than 300,000 clones, 80% to 95% recorded once. Here the sequenced sample was peripheral blood, taken on day 0 of AZD1222 vaccination. The receptors were sampled from an adult in good health.

The chain recombines TRBV5-6 with TRBJ2-3; possible D gene TRBD2, 5 bases. The V end was cut by 0 bases, the J end by 0 bases, with 8 bases between. The CDR3 runs 15 residues. Germline assignment: CDR1 SGHDT and CDR2 YYEEEE. CDR3 amino acids: CASSLGASSTDTQYF. The CDR3 nucleotides are TGTGCCAGCAGCTTGGGGGCTAGCAGCACAGATACGCAGTATTTT.

The chain employs TRBV7-2 and TRBJ1-5; maybe TRBD1 (5 bases). Germline CDR1 reads SGHTA; CDR2 reads FQGNSA. V lost 5 bases and J 0 bases, leaving 14 bases between the germline ends. CDR3 length: 16 amino acids. As DNA, the CDR3 is TGTGCCAGCAGCCAGGGAGGCACTTATAGCAATCAGCCCCAGCATTTT. It specifies CASSQGGTYSNQPQHF.

The gene calls are TRBV21-1 and TRBJ2-5. TRBV21-1 is tagged as a pseudogene. The CDR3 is 14 amino acids. The CDR3, as DNA: TGTGCCAGCAGCCCCATAGGGTACCAAGAGACCCAGTACTTC. Residues: CASSPIGYQETQYF.

Written as DNA, the CDR3 is TGTGCCAGCAGTACAGGGAGCTCTGGGGCCAACGTCCTGACTTTC. Its translation: CASSTGSSGANVLTF. The chain uses TRBV28 and TRBJ2-6, with a possible D match to TRBD1 (6 bases). Germline CDR1 is MDHEN and CDR2 is SYDVKM. With 5 bases removed from V and 0 bases from J, the gap between germline ends came to 8 bases. This CDR3 contains 15 residues.

The chain has TRBV4-1 and TRBJ1-3, with D tentatively TRBD1 (5 bases). V was shortened by 0 bases and J by 8 bases, with 14 bases between the two germline ends. CDR3 length: 15 residues. Looked up from germline, CDR1 is MGHRA and CDR2 is YSYEKL. CDR3 DNA: TGCGCCAGCAGCCAAGATCTGGGCAGGGACGACACCATATATTTT. Protein product: CASSQDLGRDDTIYF.